Described below is a single T cell receptor (beta chain) sequence and its context. Its antigen is not identified. These data originate in a study of OX40 agonist ivuxolimab in advanced cancers. General study results and limits: In CD8+ T cells, expanded clones were on average more numerous than in CD4+.

The CDR3 is 15 residues long. With 4 bases clipped from V and 2 bases from J, the junction kept 7 bases outside the gene matches. Germline CDR1 SGDLS, CDR2 YYNGEE. Repertoires were generated with immunoSEQ multiplex PCR, while TCRdb's copy carries only in-frame clones and drops some. The sample consists of about 40,000 clones, 80% to 90% of them appearing once. Specimen: CD4+ or CD8+ T cells sorted from blood, collected in a trial of the OX40 agonist ivuxolimab. The rearrangement links TRBV9 to TRBJ2-3; TRBD1 matches at 7 bases. The origin of this receptor is an adult with an advanced solid tumor such as melanoma, head and neck, liver or kidney cancer. Written as DNA, the CDR3 is TGTGCCAGCAGCCCAGAGGGGGCCTCCACAGATACGCAGTATTTT. Translated: CASSPEGASTDTQYF.